Below, 3 T cell receptor beta chains from the same sample are listed, as sequenced in a study of technical replicates of blood from a few donors. Repertoires were generated with immunoSEQ multiplex PCR, while TCRdb's copy carries only in-frame clones and drops some. The table records tens of thousands of clones, nearly 95% of them present only once. The sample taken for sequencing was PBMCs. These receptors all stem from a human donor in good health. Some clones in this sample may be carry-over from other donors' samples.

The J gene is TRBJ1-2, the V gene TRBV19; 9 positions match TRBD1. Germline CDR1 is LNHDA and CDR2 is SQIVND (reference sequence). V trimming: 4 bases; J trimming: 0 bases; junction bases outside the gene matches: 6. This CDR3 is built from 16 residues. The CDR3 region has the DNA TGTGCCAGTAGTAGGGGGACAGGGCGCTCTAACTATGGCTACACCTTC. As protein: CASSRGTGRSNYGYTF.

This clone was recorded only once. The gene calls are TRBV27 and TRBJ2-7; no clear D gene. Between the trimmed V and J ends, which lost 2 bases and 3 bases, there was a span of 11 bases. The CDR3 sequence is 14 residues long. The germline V gene encodes CDR1 MNHEY and CDR2 SMNVEV (reference sequence). This CDR3 reads CASSLDSSGYEQYF. As DNA, the CDR3 is TGTGCCAGCAGTTTAGATAGCTCTGGCTACGAGCAGTACTTC.

The chain combines TRBV6-4 with TRBJ2-2; D might be TRBD1 (7 bases). V was trimmed by 5 bases and J by 3 bases, leaving 10 bases between them. Germline assignment: CDR1 MRHNA and CDR2 SNTAGT. The CDR3 loop spans 14 amino acids. The CDR3 reads CASSQGEDTGELFF. For the CDR3, the DNA is TGTGCCAGCAGTCAGGGGGAGGACACCGGGGAGCTGTTTTTT.